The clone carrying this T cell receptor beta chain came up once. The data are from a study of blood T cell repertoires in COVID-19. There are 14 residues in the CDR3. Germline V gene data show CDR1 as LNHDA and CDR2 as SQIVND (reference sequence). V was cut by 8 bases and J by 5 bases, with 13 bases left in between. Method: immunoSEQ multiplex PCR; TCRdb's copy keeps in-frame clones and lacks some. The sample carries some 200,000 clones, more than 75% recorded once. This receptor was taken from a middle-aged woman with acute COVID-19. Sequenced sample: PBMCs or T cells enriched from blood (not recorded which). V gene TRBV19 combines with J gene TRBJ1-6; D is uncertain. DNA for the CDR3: TGTGCCAGTTCTCCTGCCGGGGATAATTCACCCCTCCACTTT. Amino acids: CASSPAGDNSPLHF.